The clone carrying this T cell receptor (beta chain) was seen once. Its target is unknown. J gave up 0 bases and V 4 bases, and 10 bases lay outside the gene matches. CDR3 length equals 17 residues. In germline, CDR1 is SGHTS, CDR2 YDEGEE. This sample was taken from a study of T-cell memory formation after mild COVID-19. A single record per CDR3 protein comes from TCRdb applying MiXCR to the 5' RACE reads. The table lists about 470,000 distinct CDR3 sequences, about 20% of them singletons. Notes on the study in general: Nothing showed for sure that second-wave clones peaking on day 37 were SARS-CoV-2 specific.

The chain has TRBV5-8 and TRBJ1-5; 7 bases map to TRBD1. The sequencing sample was made of PBMCs or a T cell subset sorted from them (not recorded which). The receptor was derived from an adult woman who had mild COVID-19 (a few samples of this study predate the infection). Cell type and time point are not known. The CDR3, as DNA: TGTGCCAGCAGCCTCGACAGGGCCCAAGCTAGCAATCAGCCCCAGCATTTT. It translates to CASSLDRAQASNQPQHF.